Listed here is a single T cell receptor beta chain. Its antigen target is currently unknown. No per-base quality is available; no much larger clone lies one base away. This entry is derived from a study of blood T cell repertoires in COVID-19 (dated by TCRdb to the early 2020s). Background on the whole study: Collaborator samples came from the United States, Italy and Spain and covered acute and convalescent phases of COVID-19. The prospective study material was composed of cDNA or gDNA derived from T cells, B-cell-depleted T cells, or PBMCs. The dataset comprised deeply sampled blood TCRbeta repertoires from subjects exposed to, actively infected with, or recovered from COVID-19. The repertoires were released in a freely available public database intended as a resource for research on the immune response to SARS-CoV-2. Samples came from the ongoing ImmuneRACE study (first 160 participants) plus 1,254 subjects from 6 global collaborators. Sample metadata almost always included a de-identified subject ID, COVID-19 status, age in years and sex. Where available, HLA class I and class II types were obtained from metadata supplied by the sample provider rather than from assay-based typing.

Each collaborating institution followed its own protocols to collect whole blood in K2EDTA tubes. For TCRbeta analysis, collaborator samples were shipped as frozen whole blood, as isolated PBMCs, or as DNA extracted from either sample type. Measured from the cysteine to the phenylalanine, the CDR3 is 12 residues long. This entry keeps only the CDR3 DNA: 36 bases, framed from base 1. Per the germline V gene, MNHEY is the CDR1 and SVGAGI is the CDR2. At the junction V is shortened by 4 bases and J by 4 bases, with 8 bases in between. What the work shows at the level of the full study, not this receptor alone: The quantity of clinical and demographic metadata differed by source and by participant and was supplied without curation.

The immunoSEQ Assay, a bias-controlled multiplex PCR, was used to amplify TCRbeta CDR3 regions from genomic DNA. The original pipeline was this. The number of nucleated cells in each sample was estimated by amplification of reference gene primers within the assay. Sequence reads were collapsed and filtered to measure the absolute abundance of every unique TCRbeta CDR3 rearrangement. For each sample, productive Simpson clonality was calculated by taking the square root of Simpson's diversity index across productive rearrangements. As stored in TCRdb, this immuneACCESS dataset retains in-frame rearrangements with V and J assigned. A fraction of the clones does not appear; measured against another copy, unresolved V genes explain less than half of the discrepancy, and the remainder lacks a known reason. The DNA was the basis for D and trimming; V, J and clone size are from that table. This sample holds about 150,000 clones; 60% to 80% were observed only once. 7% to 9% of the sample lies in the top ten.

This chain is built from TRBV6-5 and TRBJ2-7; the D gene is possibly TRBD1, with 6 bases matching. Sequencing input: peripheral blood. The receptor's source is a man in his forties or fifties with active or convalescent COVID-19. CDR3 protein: CASSLDRYEQYF. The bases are TGTGCCAGCAGTTTGGACAGATACGAGCAGTACTTC.